This T cell receptor beta chain was recovered during a study of control samples from healthy donors and cancer patients. Repertoires were generated with immunoSEQ multiplex PCR, while TCRdb's copy carries only in-frame clones and drops some. The sample lists tens of thousands of clones; about 89% were seen once. CDR3 length: 18 amino acids. With V trimmed by 7 bases and J by 0 bases, 17 bases remained unmatched. Per germline, CDR1 LNHDA and CDR2 SQIVND (reference sequence). The sample taken for sequencing was blood. V gene TRBV19 combines with J gene TRBJ2-7, with 8 positions matching TRBD2. The sequence was collected from a man aged 50-59 years in good health. The CDR3 DNA reads as TGTGCCAGTACCCCCGTCTTGATAGCGGGGTCCTACTCCTACGAGCAGTACTTC. It specifies CASTPVLIAGSYSYEQYF.